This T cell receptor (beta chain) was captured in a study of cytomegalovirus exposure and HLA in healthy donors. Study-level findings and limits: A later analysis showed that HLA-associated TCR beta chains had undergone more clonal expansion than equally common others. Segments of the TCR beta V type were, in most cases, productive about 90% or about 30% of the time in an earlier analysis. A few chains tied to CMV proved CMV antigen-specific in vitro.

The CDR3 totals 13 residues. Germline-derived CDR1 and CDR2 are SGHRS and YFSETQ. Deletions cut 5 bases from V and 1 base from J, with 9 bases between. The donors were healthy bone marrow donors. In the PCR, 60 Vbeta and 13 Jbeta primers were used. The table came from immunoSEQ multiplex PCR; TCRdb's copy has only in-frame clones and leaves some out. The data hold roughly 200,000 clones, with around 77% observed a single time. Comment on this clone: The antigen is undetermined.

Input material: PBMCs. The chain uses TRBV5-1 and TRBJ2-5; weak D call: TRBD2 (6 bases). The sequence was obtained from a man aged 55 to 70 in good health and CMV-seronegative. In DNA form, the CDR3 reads TGCGCCAGCAGGCTCGGGGGCCAAGAGACCCAGTACTTC. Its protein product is CASRLGGQETQYF.